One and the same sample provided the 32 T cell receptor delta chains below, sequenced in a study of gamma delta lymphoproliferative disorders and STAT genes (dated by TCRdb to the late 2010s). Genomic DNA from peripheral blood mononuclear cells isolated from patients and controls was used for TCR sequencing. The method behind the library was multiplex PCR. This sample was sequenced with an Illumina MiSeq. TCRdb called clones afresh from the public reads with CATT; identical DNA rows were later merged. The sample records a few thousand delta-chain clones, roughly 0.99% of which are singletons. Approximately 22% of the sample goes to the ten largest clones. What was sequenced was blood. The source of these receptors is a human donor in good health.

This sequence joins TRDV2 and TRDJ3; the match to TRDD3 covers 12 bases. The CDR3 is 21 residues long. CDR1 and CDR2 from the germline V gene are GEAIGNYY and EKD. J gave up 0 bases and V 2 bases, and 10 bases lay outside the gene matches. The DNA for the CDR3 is TGTGCCTGTGACAGTGTGGCTGGGGGATACGCCAGCTCCTGGGACACCCGACAGATGTTTTTC. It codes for CACDSVAGGYASSWDTRQMFF.

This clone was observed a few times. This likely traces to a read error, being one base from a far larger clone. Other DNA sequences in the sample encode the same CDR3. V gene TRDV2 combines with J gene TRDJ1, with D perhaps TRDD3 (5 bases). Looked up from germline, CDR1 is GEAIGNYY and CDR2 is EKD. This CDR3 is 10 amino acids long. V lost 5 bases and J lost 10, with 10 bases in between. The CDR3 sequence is CACVGTGLIF. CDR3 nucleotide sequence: TGTGCCTGTGTCGGTACTGGACTCATCTTT.

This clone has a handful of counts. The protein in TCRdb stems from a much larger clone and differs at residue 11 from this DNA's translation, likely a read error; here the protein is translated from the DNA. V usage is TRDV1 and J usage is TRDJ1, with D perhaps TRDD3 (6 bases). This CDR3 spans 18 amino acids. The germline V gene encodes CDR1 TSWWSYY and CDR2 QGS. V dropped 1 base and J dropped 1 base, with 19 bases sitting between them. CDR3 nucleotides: TGTGCTCTTGGGGAACCTTACGAGGGGATGAGGGGCACCGATAAACTCATCTTT. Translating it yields CALGEPYEGMRGTDKLIF.

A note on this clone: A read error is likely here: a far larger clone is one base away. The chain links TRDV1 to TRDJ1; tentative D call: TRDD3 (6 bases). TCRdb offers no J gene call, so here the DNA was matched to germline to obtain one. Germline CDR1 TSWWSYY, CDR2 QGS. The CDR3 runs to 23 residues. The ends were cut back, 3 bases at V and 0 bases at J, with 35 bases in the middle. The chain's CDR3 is CALGDASFESWWGPLAYTDKLIF. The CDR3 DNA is TGTGCTCTTGGGGACGCTTCTTTCGAATCGTGGTGGGGGCCCCTAGCGTACACCGATAAACTCATCTTT.

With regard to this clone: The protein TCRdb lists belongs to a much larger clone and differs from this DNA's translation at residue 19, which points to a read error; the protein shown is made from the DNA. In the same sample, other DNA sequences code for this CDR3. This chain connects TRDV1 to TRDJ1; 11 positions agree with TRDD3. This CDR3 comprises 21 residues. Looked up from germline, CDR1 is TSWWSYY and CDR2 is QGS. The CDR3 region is CALGELSPYWGIASYTDKPIF. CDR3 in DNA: TGTGCTCTTGGGGAACTATCCCCTTACTGGGGGATAGCCTCGTACACCGATAAACCCATCTTT.

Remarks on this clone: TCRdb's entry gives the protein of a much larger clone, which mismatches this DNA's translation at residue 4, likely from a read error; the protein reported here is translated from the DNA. CDR3 bases: TGTGCTCTTGAGGAATGGACCGATCATTACTGGGGGATACGCTTCGCCGATAAGCTCATCTTT. Protein product: CALEEWTDHYWGIRFADKLIF. The chain recombines TRDV1 with TRDJ1; 13 bases match TRDD3. This CDR3 comprises 21 residues. The germline V gene has CDR1 TSWWSYY and CDR2 QGS.

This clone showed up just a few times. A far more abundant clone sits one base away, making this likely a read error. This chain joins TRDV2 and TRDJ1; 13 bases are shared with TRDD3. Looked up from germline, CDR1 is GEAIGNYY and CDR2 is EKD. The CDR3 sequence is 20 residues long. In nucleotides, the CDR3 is TGTGCCTGTGACACCGTACTGGGGGATACGGGGGAGAGGGGCACCGGTAAACTCATCTTT. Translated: CACDTVLGDTGERGTGKLIF.

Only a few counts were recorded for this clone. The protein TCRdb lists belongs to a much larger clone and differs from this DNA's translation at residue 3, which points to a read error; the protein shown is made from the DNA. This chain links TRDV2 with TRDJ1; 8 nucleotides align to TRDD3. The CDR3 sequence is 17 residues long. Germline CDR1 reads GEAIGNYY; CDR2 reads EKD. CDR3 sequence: CAYDPVLGASPTDKLIF. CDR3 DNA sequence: TGTGCCTATGACCCAGTACTGGGGGCCTCTCCCACCGATAAACTCATCTTT.

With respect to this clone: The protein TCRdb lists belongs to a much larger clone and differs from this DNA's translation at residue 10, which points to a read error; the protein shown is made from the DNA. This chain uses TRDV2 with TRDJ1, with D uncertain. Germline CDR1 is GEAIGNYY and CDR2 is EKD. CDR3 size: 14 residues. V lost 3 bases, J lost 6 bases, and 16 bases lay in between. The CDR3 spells CACDPIYYANKLIF. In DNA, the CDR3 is TGTGCCTGTGACCCCATTTACTACGCCAATAAACTCATCTTT.

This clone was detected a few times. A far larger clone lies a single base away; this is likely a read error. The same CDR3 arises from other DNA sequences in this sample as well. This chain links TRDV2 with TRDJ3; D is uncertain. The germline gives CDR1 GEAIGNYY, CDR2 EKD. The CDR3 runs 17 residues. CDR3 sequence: CACDTVEGSWDTRQMFF. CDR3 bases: TGTGCCTGCGACACCGTGGAGGGTTCCTGGGACACCCGACAGATGTTTTTC.

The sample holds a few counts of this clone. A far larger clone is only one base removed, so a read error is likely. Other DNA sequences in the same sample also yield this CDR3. CDR3 in DNA: TGTGCCTGCGACACCCTCTTTTTACTGGGGGATGAAAGCTCCTGGGACACCCGACAGATGTTTTTC. Its translation: CACDTLFLLGDESSWDTRQMFF. The gene calls are TRDV2 and TRDJ3; 10 bases are shared with TRDD3. CDR1 GEAIGNYY and CDR2 EKD come from the germline V gene. There are 22 residues in the CDR3.

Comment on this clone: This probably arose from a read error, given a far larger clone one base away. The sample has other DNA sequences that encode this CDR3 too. CDR3 sequence: CALGEPPPFPFTGGYGRDKLIF. The CDR3 DNA follows: TGTGCTCTTGGGGAACCTCCCCCCTTCCCGTTTACTGGGGGATACGGCAGAGATAAACTCATCTTT. J is TRDJ1 and V is TRDV1; 13 positions agree with TRDD3. V gave up 1 base and J gave up 5 bases; unmatched junction bases: 22. Looked up from germline, CDR1 is TSWWSYY and CDR2 is QGS. The CDR3 runs to 22 residues.

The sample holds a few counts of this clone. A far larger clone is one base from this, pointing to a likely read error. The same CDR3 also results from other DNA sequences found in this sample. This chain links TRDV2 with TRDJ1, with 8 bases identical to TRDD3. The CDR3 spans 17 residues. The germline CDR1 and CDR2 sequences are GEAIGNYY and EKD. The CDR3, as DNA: TGTGCCTGTGACGAGGTACTGGGGGGACCTAACACTGATAAACTCATCTTT. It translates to CACDEVLGGPNTDKLIF.

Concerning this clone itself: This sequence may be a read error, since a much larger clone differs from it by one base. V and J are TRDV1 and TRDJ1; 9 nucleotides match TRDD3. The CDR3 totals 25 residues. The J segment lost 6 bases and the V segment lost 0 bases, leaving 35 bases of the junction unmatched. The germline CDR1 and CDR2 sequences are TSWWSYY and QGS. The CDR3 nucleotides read TGTGCTCTTGGGGAACTAAGGGGGTGGGCCTTCCTTAGGTACTGGGGGACACCTGGCCTCAATAAACTCATCTTT. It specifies CALGELRGWAFLRYWGTPGLNKLIF.

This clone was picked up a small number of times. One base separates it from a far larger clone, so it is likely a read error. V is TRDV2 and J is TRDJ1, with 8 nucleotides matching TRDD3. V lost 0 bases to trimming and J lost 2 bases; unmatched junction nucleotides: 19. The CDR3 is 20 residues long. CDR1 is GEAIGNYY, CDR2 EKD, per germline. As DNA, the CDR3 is TGTGCCTGTGACACCGTTACCCTGGAGACGGGAATGGGGGATACCGATAAACTCATCTTT. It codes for CACDTVTLETGMGDTDKLIF.

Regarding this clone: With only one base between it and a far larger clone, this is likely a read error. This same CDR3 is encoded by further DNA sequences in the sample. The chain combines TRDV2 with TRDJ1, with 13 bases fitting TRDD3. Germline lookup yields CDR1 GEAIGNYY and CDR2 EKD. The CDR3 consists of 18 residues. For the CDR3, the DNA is TGTGCCTGTGATTCCGTACTGGGGGATACGCGCCACACTGATAAACTCATCTTT. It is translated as CACDSVLGDTRHTDKLIF.

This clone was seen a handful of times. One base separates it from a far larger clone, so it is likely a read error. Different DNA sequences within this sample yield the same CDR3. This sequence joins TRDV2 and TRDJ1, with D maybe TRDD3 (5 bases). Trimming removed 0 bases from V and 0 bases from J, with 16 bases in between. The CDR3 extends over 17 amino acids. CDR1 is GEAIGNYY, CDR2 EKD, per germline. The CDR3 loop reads CACDTVSPVGYTDKLIF. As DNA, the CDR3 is TGTGCCTGTGACACCGTTTCACCTGTGGGGTACACCGATAAACTCATCTTT.

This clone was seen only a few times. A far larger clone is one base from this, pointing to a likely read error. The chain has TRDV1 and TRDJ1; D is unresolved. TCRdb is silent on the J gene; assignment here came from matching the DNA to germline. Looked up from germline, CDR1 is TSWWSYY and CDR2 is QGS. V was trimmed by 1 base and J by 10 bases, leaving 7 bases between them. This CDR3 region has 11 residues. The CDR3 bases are TGTGCTCTTGGGGAACGTGGGAGACTCATCTTT. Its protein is CALGERGRLIF.

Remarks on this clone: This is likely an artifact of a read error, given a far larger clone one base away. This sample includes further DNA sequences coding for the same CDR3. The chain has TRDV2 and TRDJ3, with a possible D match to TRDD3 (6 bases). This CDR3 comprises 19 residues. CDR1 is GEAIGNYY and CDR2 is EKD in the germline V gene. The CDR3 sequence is CACDTGGPLDSWDTRQMFF. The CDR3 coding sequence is TGTGCCTGTGACACTGGGGGCCCCCTCGACTCCTGGGACACCCGGCAGATGTTTTTC.

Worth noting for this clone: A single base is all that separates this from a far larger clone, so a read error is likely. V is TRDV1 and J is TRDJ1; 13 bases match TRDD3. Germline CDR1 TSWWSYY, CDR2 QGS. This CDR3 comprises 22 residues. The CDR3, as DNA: TGTGCTCTTGGGGAACCCCCCCCCTTCCCGTTTACTGGGGGATACGGCAGAGATAAACCCATCTTT. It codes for CALGEPPPFPFTGGYGRDKPIF.

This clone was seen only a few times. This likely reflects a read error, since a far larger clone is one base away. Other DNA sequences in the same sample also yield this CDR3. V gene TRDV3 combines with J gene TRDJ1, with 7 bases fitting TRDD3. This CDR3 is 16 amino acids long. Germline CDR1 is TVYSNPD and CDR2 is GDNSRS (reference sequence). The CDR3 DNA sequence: TGCGCCTTTAGGGGGCTACTGGGGATAGGGACCGATAAACTCATCTTT. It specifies CAFRGLLGIGTDKLIF.

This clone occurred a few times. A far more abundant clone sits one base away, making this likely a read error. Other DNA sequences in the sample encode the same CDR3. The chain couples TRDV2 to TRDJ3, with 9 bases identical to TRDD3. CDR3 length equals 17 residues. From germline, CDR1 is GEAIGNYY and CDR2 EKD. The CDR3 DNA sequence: TGCGCCTGTGACACCCTGGGGGATTCCAGGGACACCCGACAGATGTTTTTC. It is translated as CACDTLGDSRDTRQMFF.

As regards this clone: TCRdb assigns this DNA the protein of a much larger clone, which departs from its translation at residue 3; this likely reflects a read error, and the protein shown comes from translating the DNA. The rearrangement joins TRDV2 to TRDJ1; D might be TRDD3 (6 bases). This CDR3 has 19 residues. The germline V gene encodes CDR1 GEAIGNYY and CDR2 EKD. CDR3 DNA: TGTGCCCGTGACACCGTAAAGACGGGAACTGGGTCGTCAAACGATAAACTCATCTTT. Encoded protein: CARDTVKTGTGSSNDKLIF.

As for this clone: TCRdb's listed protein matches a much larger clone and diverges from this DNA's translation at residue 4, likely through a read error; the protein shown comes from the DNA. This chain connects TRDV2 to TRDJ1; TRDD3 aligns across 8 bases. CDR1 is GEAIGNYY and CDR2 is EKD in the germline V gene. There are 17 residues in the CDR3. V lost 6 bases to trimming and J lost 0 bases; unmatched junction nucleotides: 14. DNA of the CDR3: TGTGCCTGTAACGAGGTACTGGGGGGACCTAACACCGATAAACTCATCTTT. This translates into CACNEVLGGPNTDKLIF.

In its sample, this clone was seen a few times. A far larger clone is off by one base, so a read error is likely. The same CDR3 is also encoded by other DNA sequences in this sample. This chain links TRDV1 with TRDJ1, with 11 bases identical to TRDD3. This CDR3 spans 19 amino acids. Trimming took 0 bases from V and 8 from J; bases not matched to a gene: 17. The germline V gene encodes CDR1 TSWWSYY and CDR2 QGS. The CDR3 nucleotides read TGTGCTCTTGGGGAACTGTCCTACCCTGGGGGATACTTTGGCGACAAACTCATCTTT. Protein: CALGELSYPGGYFGDKLIF.

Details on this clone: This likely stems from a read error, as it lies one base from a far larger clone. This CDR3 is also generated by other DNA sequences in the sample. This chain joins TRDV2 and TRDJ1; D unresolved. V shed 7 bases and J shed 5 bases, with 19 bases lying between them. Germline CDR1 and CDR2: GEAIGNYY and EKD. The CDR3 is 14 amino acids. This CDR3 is CACLPLQGTDKLIF. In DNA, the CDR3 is TGTGCCTGCCTCCCTCTTCAGGGCACTGATAAACTCATCTTT.

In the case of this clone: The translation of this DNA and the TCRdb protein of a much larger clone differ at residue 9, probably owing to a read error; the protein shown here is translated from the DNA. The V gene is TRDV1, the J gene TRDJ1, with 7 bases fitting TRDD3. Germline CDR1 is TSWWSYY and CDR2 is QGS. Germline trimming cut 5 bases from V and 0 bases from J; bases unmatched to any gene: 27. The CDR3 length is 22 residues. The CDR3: CALGNGFYFLRTGVTYTDKLIF. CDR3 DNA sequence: TGTGCTCTTGGGAACGGATTCTACTTTCTCCGTACTGGGGTTACCTACACCGATAAACTCATCTTT.

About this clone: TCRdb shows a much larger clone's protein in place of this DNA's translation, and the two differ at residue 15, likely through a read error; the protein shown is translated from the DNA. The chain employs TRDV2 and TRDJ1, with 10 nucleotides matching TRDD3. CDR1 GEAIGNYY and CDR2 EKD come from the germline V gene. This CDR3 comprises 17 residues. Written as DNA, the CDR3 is TGTGCCTGTGACACCTTGGGGGATACCGAATACACCGATAAACCCATCTTT. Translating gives CACDTLGDTEYTDKPIF.

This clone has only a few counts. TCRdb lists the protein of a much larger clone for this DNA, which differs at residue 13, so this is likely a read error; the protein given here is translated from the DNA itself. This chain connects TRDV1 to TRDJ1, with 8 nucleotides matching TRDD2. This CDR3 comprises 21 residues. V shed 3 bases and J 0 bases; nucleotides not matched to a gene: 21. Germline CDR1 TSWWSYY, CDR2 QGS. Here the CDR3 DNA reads TGTGCTCTTGGGGATTCCTCTTCCTACGATGGCTGGGTCCGGTACACCGATAAACTCATCTTT. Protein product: CALGDSSSYDGWVRYTDKLIF.

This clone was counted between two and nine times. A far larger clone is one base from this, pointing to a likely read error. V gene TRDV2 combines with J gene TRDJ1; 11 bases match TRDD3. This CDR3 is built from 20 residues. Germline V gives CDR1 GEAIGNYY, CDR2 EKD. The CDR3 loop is CACGTVGVGDTVKGADKLIF. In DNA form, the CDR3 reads TGTGCCTGTGGCACCGTAGGAGTGGGGGATACGGTGAAGGGCGCCGATAAACTCATCTTT.

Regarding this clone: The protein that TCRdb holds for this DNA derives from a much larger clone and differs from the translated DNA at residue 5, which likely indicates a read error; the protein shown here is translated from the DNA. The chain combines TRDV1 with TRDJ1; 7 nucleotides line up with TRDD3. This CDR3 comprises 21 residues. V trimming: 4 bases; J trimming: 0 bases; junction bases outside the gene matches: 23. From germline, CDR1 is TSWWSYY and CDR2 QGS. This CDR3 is CALGVLPLFLGDPPYTDKLIF. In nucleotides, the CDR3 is TGTGCTCTTGGGGTACTACCCCTCTTCTTGGGGGACCCACCGTACACCGATAAACTCATCTTT.

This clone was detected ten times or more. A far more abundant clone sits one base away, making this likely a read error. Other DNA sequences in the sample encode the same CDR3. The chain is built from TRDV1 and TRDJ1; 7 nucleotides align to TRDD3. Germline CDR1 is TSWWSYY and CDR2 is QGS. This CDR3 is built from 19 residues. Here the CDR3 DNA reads TGTGCCCTTGGGGAGCTCCCGGTACTGGGGATGTCGGGTATCGATAAACTCATCTTT. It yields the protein CALGELPVLGMSGIDKLIF.